This T cell receptor beta chain originates from a study of patients and donors after allogeneic stem cell transplantation. The V and J ends lost 7 bases and 7 bases respectively, with 14 bases between them. The CDR3 runs to 13 residues. Germline assignment: CDR1 ENHRY and CDR2 SYGVKD. One entry per CDR3 protein, called by TCRdb with MiXCR from the RT-PCR reads. This sample carries 900,000 to 1,000,000 distinct CDR3 sequences, roughly 18% of them seen once, and the ten largest clones take roughly 6%. At least ten counts were recorded for this clonotype. The chain recombines TRBV10-3 with TRBJ1-3, with TRBD1 as a possible D gene (5 bases). This clonotype was sampled from a human donor who was either an allogeneic HSCT recipient or a stem cell or donor lymphocyte infusion donor (not recorded which). It is not recorded whose cells these are; they may come from a transplant donor. Sequenced input: blood, either unsorted or a sorted T cell fraction (not recorded which). CDR3 sequence (DNA): TGTGCCATCACCGGGACCTGGGGGAACACCATATATTTT. It encodes CAITGTWGNTIYF.